A single sample gave rise to the 5 T cell receptor beta chains below, sequenced in a study of blood T cell dynamics during melanoma immunotherapy. The method was immunoSEQ multiplex PCR; TCRdb's version includes in-frame clones alone and lacks a portion of them. The table has some 15,000 clones, roughly 83% seen once. The sample's time point: pre-treatment baseline. The specimen was blood, collected from a patient treated with checkpoint blockade. All receptors derive from a human donor with melanoma.

The rearrangement links TRBV6-1 to TRBJ1-6; no clear D gene. Germline loops: CDR1 MNHNS, CDR2 SASEGT. V gave up 2 bases and J gave up 14 bases, with 10 bases separating them. CDR3 length equals 12 residues. This CDR3 is CASSEFRAALHF. CDR3 DNA: TGTGCCAGCAGTGAATTTAGGGCAGCCCTCCACTTT.

The rearrangement links TRBV6-5 to TRBJ2-5; D is tentatively TRBD1 or TRBD2 (5 bases each). V was shortened by 0 bases and J by 11 bases, with 19 bases between the two germline ends. This CDR3 is built from 15 residues. Germline V lookup: CDR1 MNHEY, CDR2 SVGAGI. CDR3 DNA: TGTGCCAGCAGTTACTCGAGGCAGGGACCTAGGGAGCAGTACTTC. Amino acids: CASSYSRQGPREQYF.

The chain uses TRBV2 and TRBJ1-2; 7 bases are shared with TRBD1. V lost 11 bases to trimming and J lost 8 bases; unmatched junction nucleotides: 8. CDR1 is SNHLY, CDR2 FYNNEI, per germline. This CDR3 is 11 amino acids long. The CDR3 loop is CAGRDSKGYTF. DNA for the CDR3: TGTGCCGGCCGGGACAGTAAAGGCTACACCTTC.

This clone occurred a few times. This chain connects TRBV4-1 to TRBJ1-5; a weak D match, TRBD1 (5 bases). V lost 4 bases and J lost 6, with 16 bases in between. CDR1 and CDR2 (germline): MGHRA, YSYEKL. The CDR3 length is 15 residues. CDR3 loop: CASSPTMGERQPQHF. For the CDR3, the DNA is TGCGCCAGCAGCCCAACGATGGGGGAACGTCAGCCCCAGCATTTT.

This rearrangement joins TRBV6-5 to TRBJ1-1, with a weak D call TRBD1 (6 bases). This CDR3 spans 14 amino acids. The V end lost 5 bases, the J end lost 4 bases, and 14 bases lay between the germline ends. The germline V gene has CDR1 MNHEY and CDR2 SVGAGI. The CDR3 sequence: CASSGTLGGTEAFF. DNA for the CDR3: TGTGCCAGCAGTGGAACCTTAGGGGGCACTGAAGCTTTCTTT.